This entry lists 12 T cell receptor beta chains sequenced from one sample in a study of STAT5B mutations in CD4+ large granular lymphocyte leukemia. Measured with immunoSEQ multiplex PCR; TCRdb has only the in-frame clones, and not every one. The sample lists tens of thousands of clones, approximately 86% occurring once. Sequenced: CD4+ T cells from blood buffy coats. Receptors were obtained from a human donor in good health.

This chain joins TRBV4-1 and TRBJ2-1; 13 positions match TRBD2. V shed 4 bases and J 10 bases; nucleotides not matched to a gene: 10. This CDR3 has 16 residues. Germline CDR1 and CDR2: MGHRA and YSYEKL. The CDR3 DNA follows: TGCGCCAGCAGCCGGCAGCTCGGACTAGCGGGAGTGGAGCAGTTCTTC. Its protein is CASSRQLGLAGVEQFF.

Notes on this clone: Other DNA sequences in the sample encode the same CDR3. The genes are TRBV25-1 and TRBJ2-3; D possibly corresponds to TRBD2 (5 bases). This CDR3 has 14 residues. Deletions cut 4 bases from V and 0 bases from J, with 8 bases between. Germline CDR1 is MGHDK and CDR2 is SYGVNS. CDR3 nucleotides: TGTGCCAGCAGTGTCGGCGGGAGCACAGATACGCAGTATTTT. It translates to CASSVGGSTDTQYF.

V usage is TRBV12-5 and J usage is TRBJ2-3; 7 bases are a match to TRBD2. This CDR3 spans 15 amino acids. The germline V gene encodes CDR1 LGHNT and CDR2 FRNRAP. The V gene end was trimmed by 6 bases and the J gene end by 2 bases; junction bases not matched to a gene: 8. CDR3: CASGDHGGTTDTQYF. In DNA form, the CDR3 reads TGTGCTAGTGGCGACCACGGGGGGACCACAGATACGCAGTATTTT.

The chain employs TRBV11-2 and TRBJ1-5, with D maybe TRBD1 (6 bases). CDR1 is SGHAT and CDR2 is FQNNGV in the germline V gene. This CDR3 is built from 15 residues. The V gene lost 5 bases and the J gene lost 2 bases, with 13 bases spanning the gap. The CDR3 DNA follows: TGTGCCAGCAGCCACAGGGCGGGAGGCAATCAGCCCCAGCATTTT. Its protein is CASSHRAGGNQPQHF.

This clone was seen a single time. DNA of the CDR3: TGTGCCAGCAGCCCCCGAGGAACAGGGAGAGAGACCCAGTACTTC. Its translation is CASSPRGTGRETQYF. The chain combines TRBV7-9 with TRBJ2-5; maybe TRBD1 (6 bases). CDR1 is SEHNR, CDR2 FQNEAQ, per germline (reference sequence). Trimming stripped 5 bases from V and 4 bases from J, with 17 bases between. The CDR3 totals 15 residues.

The chain carries TRBV28 and TRBJ2-1; 10 bases fit TRBD2. The length of the CDR3 is 15 residues. J was trimmed by 16 bases and V by 7 bases; bases with no gene match: 19. Per germline, CDR1 MDHEN and CDR2 SYDVKM. CDR3 nucleotides: TGTGCCAGCAATACAAGACTAGCGGGCTCCTTAGATGGCTTCTTC. This sequence encodes CASNTRLAGSLDGFF.

V is TRBV10-3 and J is TRBJ2-1; the D is unclear. The CDR3 totals 13 residues. Germline assignment: CDR1 ENHRY and CDR2 SYGVKD. The CDR3 DNA reads TGTGCATGCTCCTCAGCCGATAGGAATGAGCAGTTCTTC. Protein product: CACSSADRNEQFF.

J is TRBJ2-3 and V is TRBV5-1; possibly TRBD1 or TRBD2 for D (6 bases each). This CDR3 is built from 15 residues. From germline, CDR1 is SGHRS and CDR2 YFSETQ. V was clipped by 6 bases and J by 6 bases, with 20 bases between them. The CDR3 DNA is TGCGCCAGCAACCTAGGGTTGGGGGGCATGGATACGCAGTATTTT. Translation: CASNLGLGGMDTQYF.

This CDR3 reads CASSPQGGNIQYF. The DNA for the CDR3 is TGTGCCAGCAGCCCACAGGGGGGGAACATTCAGTACTTC. The J gene is TRBJ2-4, the V gene TRBV5-6; possible D gene TRBD1, 8 bases. The germline gives CDR1 SGHDT, CDR2 YYEEEE. V lost 4 bases and J lost 7, with 12 bases in between. The CDR3 extends over 13 amino acids.

The chain recombines TRBV10-3 with TRBJ2-3, with D possibly TRBD2 on 6 matching bases. V was clipped by 6 bases and J by 0 bases, with 10 bases between them. Germline loops: CDR1 ENHRY, CDR2 SYGVKD. CDR3 length: 14 amino acids. The CDR3 spells CAIRGGTSTDTQYF. The CDR3 nucleotides read TGTGCCATCAGGGGGGGAACCAGCACAGATACGCAGTATTTT.

The chain employs TRBV28 and TRBJ1-2, with D unclear. Germline CDR1 reads MDHEN; CDR2 reads SYDVKM. Trimming left V 6 bases short and J 3 bases short, with 8 bases between. This CDR3 region has 12 residues. CDR3 sequence (DNA): TGTGCCAGCAGGGGTGAAGACTATGGCTACACCTTC. This gives the protein CASRGEDYGYTF.

CDR3 residues: CASSIQVGMGSNQPQHF. CDR3 DNA sequence: TGTGCCAGTAGTATACAGGTGGGGATGGGTAGCAATCAGCCCCAGCATTTT. The chain uses TRBV19 and TRBJ1-5; D is unresolved. The CDR3 extends over 17 amino acids. Germline values: CDR1 LNHDA, CDR2 SQIVND (reference sequence). V lost 2 bases and J lost 0, with 14 bases in between.